What follows describes a single TCR beta chain. The data stem from a study of T-cell reconstitution after alpha-beta-depleted transplantation in children. For TCRbeta, the library was prepared with unique molecular identifiers. TCRdb called the PCR reads again in MiXCR, with one record for every CDR3 protein. There are more than 550,000 distinct CDR3 sequences in the sample; 8% to 11% occur only once, and less than 4.5% lies in the top ten. V lost 2 bases, J lost 2 bases, and 10 bases lay in between. The CDR3 runs 15 residues. Germline V CDR1 and CDR2: SGHAT, FQNNGV. The chain couples TRBV11-2 to TRBJ2-1, with D maybe TRBD1 (5 bases). The clonotype was recovered from a human donor who donated a stem cell graft to a child with acute myeloid leukemia. Sequenced here: PBMCs from the stem cell graft donor, sampled from the stem cell graft. CDR3: CASSLRQLAYNEQFF. For the CDR3, the DNA is TGTGCCAGCAGCTTACGACAGTTAGCCTACAATGAGCAGTTCTTC.